This T cell receptor beta chain appears in the sequencing data of a study of blood T cell repertoires in COVID-19. Overall study: Collection of acute and convalescent COVID-19 samples took place in the United States, Italy and Spain.

Assay used: immunoSEQ multiplex PCR; TCRdb lists only in-frame clones, some missing. Of about 140,000 clones in the sample, 75% to 90% were seen once. The germline V gene has CDR1 SGHRS and CDR2 YFSETQ. The CDR3 has 14 amino acids. V trimming: 5 bases; J trimming: 3 bases; junction bases outside the gene matches: 6. This chain uses TRBV5-1 with TRBJ1-2; 8 nucleotides agree with TRBD1. The sequencing sample was made of peripheral blood. This clonotype originated in a man in his 60s with active or convalescent COVID-19. Written as DNA, the CDR3 is TGCGCCAGCAGAATGGTGACAGGGGACTATGGCTACACCTTC. Amino acids: CASRMVTGDYGYTF.